This T cell receptor (beta chain) was identified during a study of response to subunit inactivated influenza vaccine. TCRdb re-analysed the RT-PCR reads in MiXCR, keeping a single row per CDR3 protein. This sample has 600,000 to 850,000 distinct CDR3 sequences, with 14% found just once. Material: PBMCs from blood, obtained about 14 days before vaccination. This sequence was found in a man between 45 and 60 years old who received an inactivated influenza vaccine.

The CDR3 loop is CASSYAPLGLAGVHEQFF. DNA of the CDR3: TGTGCCAGCAGTTACGCCCCCCTAGGACTAGCGGGAGTTCATGAGCAGTTCTTC. This chain links TRBV6-2 or TRBV6-3 with TRBJ2-1; TRBD2 matches 13 bases. CDR3 length: 18 residues. The germline V gene encodes CDR1 MNHEY and CDR2 SVGEGT. Trimming at V came to 2 bases and at J to 8 bases, leaving 12 bases not matched to a gene.